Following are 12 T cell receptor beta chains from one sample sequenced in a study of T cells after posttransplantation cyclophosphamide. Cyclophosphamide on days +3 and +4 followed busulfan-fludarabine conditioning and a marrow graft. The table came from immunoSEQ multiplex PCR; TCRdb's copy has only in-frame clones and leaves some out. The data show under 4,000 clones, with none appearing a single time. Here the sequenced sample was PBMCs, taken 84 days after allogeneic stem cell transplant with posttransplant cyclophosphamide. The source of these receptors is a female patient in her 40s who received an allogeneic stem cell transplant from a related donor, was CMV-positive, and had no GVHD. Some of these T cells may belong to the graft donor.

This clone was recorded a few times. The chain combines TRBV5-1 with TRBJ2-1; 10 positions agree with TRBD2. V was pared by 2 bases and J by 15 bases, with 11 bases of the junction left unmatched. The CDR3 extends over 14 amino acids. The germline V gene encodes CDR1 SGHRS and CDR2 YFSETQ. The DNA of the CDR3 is TGCGCCAGCAGCTTAAGCGGGGGGGGCCATGGACTGTTCTTC. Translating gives CASSLSGGGHGLFF.

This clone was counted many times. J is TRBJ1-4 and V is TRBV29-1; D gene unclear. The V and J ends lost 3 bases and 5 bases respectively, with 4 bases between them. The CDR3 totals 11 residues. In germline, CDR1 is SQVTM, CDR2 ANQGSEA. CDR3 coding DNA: TGCAGCGTTGACAGGAATGAAAAACTGTTTTTT. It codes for CSVDRNEKLFF.

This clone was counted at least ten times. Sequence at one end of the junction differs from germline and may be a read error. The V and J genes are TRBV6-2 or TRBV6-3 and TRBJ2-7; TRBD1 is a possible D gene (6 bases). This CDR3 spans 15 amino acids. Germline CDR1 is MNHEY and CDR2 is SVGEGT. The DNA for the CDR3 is TGTGCCAGCAGCTACTTCCGGGACAACAACTACGAGCAGTACTTC. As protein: CASSYFRDNNYEQYF.

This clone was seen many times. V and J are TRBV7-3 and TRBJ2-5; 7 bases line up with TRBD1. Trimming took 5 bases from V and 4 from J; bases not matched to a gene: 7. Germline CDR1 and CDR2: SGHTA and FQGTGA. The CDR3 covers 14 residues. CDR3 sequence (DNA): TGTGCCAGCAGCAAGACAGGGAATCCAGAGACCCAGTACTTC. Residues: CASSKTGNPETQYF.

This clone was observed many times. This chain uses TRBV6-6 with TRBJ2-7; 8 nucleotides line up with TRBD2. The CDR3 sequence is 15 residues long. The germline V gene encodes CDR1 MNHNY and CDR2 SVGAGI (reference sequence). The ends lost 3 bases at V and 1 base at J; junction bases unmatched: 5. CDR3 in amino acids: CASSYVGLGSYEQYF. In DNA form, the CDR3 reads TGTGCCAGCAGTTATGTGGGACTAGGGTCCTACGAGCAGTACTTC.

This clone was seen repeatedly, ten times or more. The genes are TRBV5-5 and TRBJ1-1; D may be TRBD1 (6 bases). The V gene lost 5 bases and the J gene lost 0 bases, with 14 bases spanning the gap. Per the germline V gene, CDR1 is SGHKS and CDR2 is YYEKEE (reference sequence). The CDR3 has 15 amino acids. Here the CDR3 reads CASRLNGGLNTEAFF. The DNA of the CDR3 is TGTGCCAGCAGATTGAATGGGGGCTTGAACACTGAAGCTTTCTTT.

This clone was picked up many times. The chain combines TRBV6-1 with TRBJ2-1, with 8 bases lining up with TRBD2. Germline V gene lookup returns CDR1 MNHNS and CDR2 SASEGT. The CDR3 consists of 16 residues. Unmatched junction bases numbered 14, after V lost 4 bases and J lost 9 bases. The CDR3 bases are TGTGCCAGCAGTGGGGGCCGGGGGGGGATTAAGGTTGAGCAGTTCTTC. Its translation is CASSGGRGGIKVEQFF.

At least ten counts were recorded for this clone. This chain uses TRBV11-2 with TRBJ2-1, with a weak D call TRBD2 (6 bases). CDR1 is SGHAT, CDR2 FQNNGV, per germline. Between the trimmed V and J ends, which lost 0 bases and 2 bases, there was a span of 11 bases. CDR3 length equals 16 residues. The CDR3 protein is CASSLDGGNPYNEQFF. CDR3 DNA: TGTGCCAGCAGCTTAGACGGCGGGAACCCCTACAATGAGCAGTTCTTC.

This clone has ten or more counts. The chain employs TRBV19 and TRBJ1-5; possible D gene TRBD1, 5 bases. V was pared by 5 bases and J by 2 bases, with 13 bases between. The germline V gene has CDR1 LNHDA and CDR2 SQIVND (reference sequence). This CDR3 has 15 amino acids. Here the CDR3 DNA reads TGTGCCAGTAGTGAAAATGGGGCTGGCAATCAGCCCCAGCATTTT. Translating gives CASSENGAGNQPQHF.

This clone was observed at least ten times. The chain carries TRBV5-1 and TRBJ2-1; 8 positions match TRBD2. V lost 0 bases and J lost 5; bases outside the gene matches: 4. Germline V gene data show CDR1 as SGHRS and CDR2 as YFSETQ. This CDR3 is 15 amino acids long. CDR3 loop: CASSLEGLGNNEQFF. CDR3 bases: TGCGCCAGCAGCTTGGAGGGACTAGGTAACAATGAGCAGTTCTTC.

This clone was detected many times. CDR3 amino acids: CASSQRRLAGGFTDTQYF. The DNA for the CDR3 is TGTGCCAGCAGCCAACGTCGACTAGCGGGGGGCTTCACAGATACGCAGTATTTT. The chain is built from TRBV4-2 and TRBJ2-3; 13 bases fit TRBD2. Per germline, CDR1 LGHNA and CDR2 YNFKEQ. V shed 2 bases and J 2 bases; nucleotides not matched to a gene: 7. The CDR3 totals 18 residues.

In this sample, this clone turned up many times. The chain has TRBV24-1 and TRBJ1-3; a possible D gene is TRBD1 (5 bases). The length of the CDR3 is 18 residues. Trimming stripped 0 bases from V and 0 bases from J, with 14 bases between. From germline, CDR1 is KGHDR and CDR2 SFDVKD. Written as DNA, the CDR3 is TGTGCCACCAGTGATTTGGCAAGGGGCCCGAGCTCTGGAAACACCATATATTTT. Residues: CATSDLARGPSSGNTIYF.